This T cell receptor (beta chain) emerged from a study of glioma-infiltrating T cells. Study-level results: Tissue-blood divergence was below expectation in non-neoplastic patients, above in gliomas. Only very few CDR3 sequences appeared in both tissue and blood.

Turning to this clonotype: Antigen specificity is unknown.

Using RNA template, CDR3s of TCR alpha and beta were amplified with iRepertoire arm-PCR. Input was about 95-400 ng of tissue mRNA or PBMC total RNA. One entry per CDR3 protein, called by TCRdb with MiXCR from the multiplex PCR reads. The sample comprises under 150,000 distinct CDR3 sequences, around 23% of which are singletons, and approximately 26% rests with the top ten. This clonotype originated in a human donor with low-grade glioma or glioblastoma, undergoing nonglioma brain surgery, or in good health (not recorded which). The sample comprised glioma tissue, nonneoplastic brain tissue, or PBMCs (not recorded which).

CDR3 nucleotide sequence: TGCAGTGCTGGGGACCAGGGTTACAATGAGCAGTTCTTC. This encodes CSAGDQGYNEQFF. This chain uses TRBV20-1 with TRBJ2-1; D possibly uses TRBD1 or TRBD2 (5 bases each). The V end was cut by 5 bases, the J end by 4 bases, with 12 bases between. The CDR3 is 13 residues long. The germline gives CDR1 DFQATT, CDR2 SNEGSKA (reference sequence).